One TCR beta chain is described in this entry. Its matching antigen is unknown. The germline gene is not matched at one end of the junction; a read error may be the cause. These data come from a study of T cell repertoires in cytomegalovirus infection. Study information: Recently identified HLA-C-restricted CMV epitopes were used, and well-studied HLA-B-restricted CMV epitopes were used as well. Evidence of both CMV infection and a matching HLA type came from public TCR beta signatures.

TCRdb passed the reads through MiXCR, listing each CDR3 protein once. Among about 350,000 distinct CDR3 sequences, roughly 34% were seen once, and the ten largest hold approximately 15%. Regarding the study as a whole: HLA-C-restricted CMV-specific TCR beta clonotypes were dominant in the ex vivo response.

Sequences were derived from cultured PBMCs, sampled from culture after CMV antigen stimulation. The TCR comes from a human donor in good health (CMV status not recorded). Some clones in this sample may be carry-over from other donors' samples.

CDR3 nucleotide sequence: TGTGCCAGTAACGGAGTAGCGGGAATCCCGAACGCCGGGGAGCTGTTTTTT. Its protein product is CASNGVAGIPNAGELFF. The rearrangement joins TRBV19 to TRBJ2-2; 8 bases map to TRBD2. Germline values: CDR1 LNHDA, CDR2 SQIVND (reference sequence). CDR3 length: 17 amino acids.